A selection of T cell receptor beta chains follows, all from one sample in a study of CD8 T cells in ankylosing spondylitis. TCRdb independently ran MiXCR on the 5' RACE reads; one entry per CDR3 protein. The sample has 700,000 to 850,000 distinct CDR3 sequences, roughly 10% seen once. Material for sequencing was blood, either unsorted or a sorted T cell fraction (not recorded which). The origin of the receptors is a male donor with ankylosing spondylitis. Each CDR3 is given with its conserved first and last residue. A D gene is named only where the DNA matches it firmly. Size is stated for part of the rows, as once, few or many counts, or as a class when the clone is expanded.

clone_size,v_call,j_call,d_call,cdr3_aa,cdr3_nt
many,TRBV7-2,TRBJ2-1,NA,CASSLSIYNEQFF,TGTGCCAGCAGCTTATCCATATACAATGAGCAGTTCTTC
many,TRBV7-2,TRBJ1-1,TRBD1,CASTNLVGQEAFF,TGTGCCAGCACCAACTTAGTGGGACAGGAAGCTTTCTTT
few,TRBV5-6,TRBJ2-1,NA,CASSWRDGISYNEQFF,TGTGCCAGCAGCTGGAGGGACGGGATTTCCTACAATGAGCAGTTCTTC
NA,TRBV20-1,TRBJ2-7,TRBD2,CSARDLGLAGAEQYF,TGCAGTGCTAGAGATCTGGGACTAGCGGGAGCCGAGCAGTACTTC
few,TRBV20-1,TRBJ2-5,NA,CSAPDAGTSQETQYF,TGCAGTGCTCCCGATGCTGGGACCTCCCAAGAGACCCAGTACTTC
many,TRBV7-2,TRBJ1-5,NA,CASSLDPYSNQPQHF,TGTGCCAGCAGCTTAGACCCCTATAGCAATCAGCCCCAGCATTTT
few,TRBV5-5,TRBJ2-7,NA,CASSLDLHYEQYF,TGTGCCAGCAGCTTGGACCTCCACTACGAGCAGTACTTC
few,TRBV7-9,TRBJ2-5,NA,CASSADSYQETQYF,TGTGCCAGCAGCGCGGACAGTTACCAAGAGACCCAGTACTTC
few,TRBV20-1,TRBJ1-1,NA,CSARVNRGPNTEAFF,TGCAGTGCTAGAGTGAATAGGGGCCCGAACACTGAAGCTTTCTTT
few,TRBV5-6,TRBJ2-1,NA,CASSRGTKQNEQFF,TGTGCCAGCAGCCGCGGGACCAAACAGAATGAGCAGTTCTTC
NA,TRBV20-1,TRBJ1-6,NA,CSASGGTVRNSPLHF,TGCAGTGCTAGCGGGGGTACGGTTCGCAATTCACCCCTCCACTTT
few,TRBV6-5,TRBJ2-5,NA,CASSYGRIETQYF,TGTGCCAGCAGTTACGGGAGGATAGAGACCCAGTACTTC
few,TRBV5-6,TRBJ2-6,NA,CASSLLASGANVLTF,TGTGCCAGCAGCTTGTTGGCCTCTGGGGCCAACGTCCTGACTTTC
NA,TRBV4-1,TRBJ1-2,NA,CASSRYERGGENYGYTF,TGCGCCAGCAGCCGTTATGAACGGGGGGGGGAAAACTATGGCTACACCTTC
many,TRBV5-1,TRBJ2-3,NA,CASSVGTSLSTDTQYF,TGCGCCAGCAGCGTCGGGACATCGCTTAGCACAGATACGCAGTATTTT
NA,TRBV29-1,TRBJ2-2,TRBD1,CSVTGTATTNTGELFF,TGCAGCGTCACCGGGACAGCGACGACAAACACCGGGGAGCTGTTTTTT
few,TRBV12-3/TRBV12-4,TRBJ1-2,NA,CASSFPQNYGYTF,TGTGCCAGCAGCTTTCCTCAGAACTATGGCTACACCTTC
few,TRBV3-1,TRBJ2-1,TRBD2,CASSQMGLAHNEQFF,TGTGCCAGCAGCCAAATGGGACTAGCGCACAATGAGCAGTTCTTC
NA,TRBV12-3/TRBV12-4,TRBJ2-1,TRBD1,CASSFKQGAVDEQFF,TGTGCCAGCAGTTTTAAGCAGGGGGCGGTGGATGAGCAGTTCTTC
NA,TRBV7-3,TRBJ1-6,NA,CASSLGQSTNSPLHF,TGTGCCAGCAGCTTAGGCCAGTCGACTAATTCACCCCTCCACTTT
many,TRBV5-1,TRBJ2-1,NA,CASSRDGVSLSEQFF,TGCGCCAGCAGCAGGGACGGGGTCTCCCTGAGTGAGCAGTTCTTC
NA,TRBV30,TRBJ2-2,NA,CAWSPMNTGELFF,TGTGCCTGGAGCCCCATGAACACCGGGGAGCTGTTTTTT
many,TRBV5-1,TRBJ1-6,NA,CASSFENSPLHF,TGCGCCAGCAGCTTTGAGAATTCACCCCTCCACTTT
NA,TRBV20-1,TRBJ2-5,NA,CSVFRALETQYF,TGCAGTGTCTTTAGGGCCCTAGAGACCCAGTACTTC
NA,TRBV6-2/TRBV6-3,TRBJ2-4,TRBD1,CASRTQGIAKNIQYF,TGTGCCAGCAGGACACAGGGGATAGCCAAAAACATTCAGTACTTC
NA,TRBV30,TRBJ1-4,NA,CAIGWGAAREKLFF,TGTGCCATTGGATGGGGGGCCGCTAGAGAAAAACTGTTTTTT
NA,TRBV2,TRBJ2-4,TRBD1,CASKVTGGNIQYF,TGTGCCAGCAAGGTGACAGGGGGGAACATTCAGTACTTC
NA,TRBV20-1,TRBJ1-2,TRBD1,CSAPDRALGYTF,TGCAGTGCCCCCGACAGGGCCCTGGGCTACACCTTC
NA,TRBV20-1,TRBJ1-5,TRBD1,CSASGQGHNQPQHF,TGCAGTGCTAGCGGACAGGGACACAATCAGCCCCAGCATTTT
few,TRBV7-2,TRBJ2-4,TRBD1,CASSTRTGFQYF,TGTGCCAGCAGCACTCGGACAGGCTTTCAGTACTTC
NA,TRBV7-9,TRBJ2-3,NA,CASSLGTGQKDTQYF,TGTGCCAGCAGCTTAGGAACAGGGCAGAAAGATACGCAGTATTTT
few,TRBV25-1,TRBJ2-1,TRBD2,CASSEPKVAGAGQFF,TGTGCCAGCAGTGAACCTAAGGTAGCGGGAGCAGGGCAGTTCTTC
few,TRBV20-1,TRBJ2-1,TRBD2,CSARGGLAGVNEQFF,TGCAGTGCTAGAGGAGGGCTAGCGGGAGTCAATGAGCAGTTCTTC
many,TRBV4-1,TRBJ1-2,NA,CASSQDRAGPYGYTF,TGCGCCAGCAGCCAAGACCGGGCGGGGCCCTATGGCTACACCTTC
few,TRBV7-6,TRBJ2-3,NA,CASSQNTGMGTDTQYF,TGTGCCAGCAGCCAAAACACAGGGATGGGCACAGATACGCAGTATTTT
NA,TRBV15,TRBJ2-2,NA,CACRAGPDGELFF,TGTGCCTGCCGAGCAGGGCCAGACGGGGAGCTGTTTTTT
few,TRBV7-6,TRBJ2-2,TRBD2,CASSFVRGRADGELFF,TGTGCCAGCAGCTTCGTTCGCGGGAGGGCCGACGGGGAGCTGTTTTTT
NA,TRBV9,TRBJ2-7,TRBD2,CASSVGSGGTYEQYF,TGTGCCAGCAGCGTTGGTAGCGGGGGGACCTACGAGCAGTACTTC
many,TRBV12-3/TRBV12-4,TRBJ1-5,NA,CASSFGGGSRPQHF,TGTGCCAGCAGTTTCGGGGGGGGCTCACGGCCCCAGCATTTT
few,TRBV19,TRBJ2-1,NA,CASLSSSYNEQFF,TGTGCCAGTTTGAGCAGCTCCTACAATGAGCAGTTCTTC
NA,TRBV19,TRBJ2-1,NA,CASSILPGSYNEQFF,TGTGCCAGTAGTATACTTCCGGGGTCCTACAATGAGCAGTTCTTC
NA,TRBV11-2,TRBJ1-2,NA,CASSSPKSVKINYGYTF,TGTGCCAGCAGCTCCCCAAAATCAGTGAAAATTAACTATGGCTACACCTTC
few,TRBV20-1,TRBJ2-6,NA,CSARVRGTGANVLTF,TGCAGTGCTAGGGTGAGGGGAACTGGGGCCAACGTCCTGACTTTC
few,TRBV27,TRBJ2-2,NA,CASSSRPRGELFF,TGTGCCAGCAGTTCCAGACCGCGCGGGGAGCTGTTTTTT
few,TRBV10-1,TRBJ1-1,NA,CASSQTERRGDNTEAFF,TGCGCCAGCAGCCAGACAGAAAGGAGAGGGGATAACACTGAAGCTTTCTTT
few,TRBV20-1,TRBJ1-1,TRBD1,CSARTGLTEAFF,TGCAGTGCGCGGACAGGGTTAACTGAAGCTTTCTTT
few,TRBV7-9,TRBJ1-6,TRBD1,CASSPADREGSPLHF,TGTGCCAGCAGCCCGGCGGACAGGGAAGGGTCACCCCTCCACTTT
few,TRBV20-1,TRBJ2-5,TRBD1,CSSRDRGRGETQYF,TGCAGTAGCCGGGACAGGGGTCGGGGGGAGACCCAGTACTTC
NA,TRBV18,TRBJ2-3,TRBD1,CASSPSGTGGTDTQYF,TGTGCCAGCTCACCTTCCGGGACAGGGGGCACAGATACGCAGTATTTT
many,TRBV6-1,TRBJ2-1,TRBD1,CASRRQGAYNEQFF,TGTGCCAGCAGGAGACAGGGGGCCTACAATGAGCAGTTCTTC
NA,TRBV11-2,TRBJ2-7,NA,CASSTGLEQYF,TGTGCCAGCAGCACCGGACTCGAGCAGTACTTC
few,TRBV29-1,TRBJ2-1,NA,CSVEGTAPYNEQFF,TGCAGCGTTGAAGGGACAGCCCCCTACAATGAGCAGTTCTTC